A selection of T cell receptor beta chains follows, all from one sample in a study of blood T cells in healthy people across ages. TCRdb reanalysed the 5' RACE reads using MiXCR and keeps one entry per CDR3 protein. The repertoire holds hundreds of thousands of distinct CDR3 sequences, roughly 45% seen once, with 20% to 25% in the top ten. Sequencing input: blood. Receptors originate from an older woman in good health. Each CDR3 is given with its conserved first and last residue. A D gene is named only where the DNA matches it firmly. Only part of the rows carry a size: once, few, many, or a class if the clone is expanded.

CDR3aa: CATSVLRDYGYTF
CDR3nt: TGTGCCACCAGTGTCCTGCGGGACTATGGCTACACCTTC
v_gene: TRBV24-1
d_gene: NA
abundance: few
j_gene: TRBJ1-2
len: 13

CDR3aa: CASSEVGTAYEQYF
CDR3nt: TGTGCCAGCAGTGAAGTGGGGACTGCTTACGAGCAGTACTTC
v_gene: TRBV6-1
d_gene: NA
abundance: NA
j_gene: TRBJ2-7
len: 14

CDR3aa: CSARVGGSNSPLHF
CDR3nt: TGCAGTGCTAGGGTAGGGGGATCTAATTCACCCCTCCACTTT
v_gene: TRBV20-1
d_gene: NA
abundance: NA
j_gene: TRBJ1-6
len: 14

CDR3aa: CASSPSISHSSGKENEQFF
CDR3nt: TGCGCCAGCAGCCCGAGCATTTCCCACTCCAGCGGGAAAGAGAATGAGCAGTTCTTC
v_gene: TRBV5-1
d_gene: TRBD2
abundance: many
j_gene: TRBJ2-1
len: 19

CDR3aa: CASSSSRGNQPQHF
CDR3nt: TGTGCCAGCAGCTCCTCTAGGGGCAATCAGCCCCAGCATTTT
v_gene: TRBV7-9
d_gene: NA
abundance: few
j_gene: TRBJ1-5
len: 14

CDR3aa: CAITSAPETPLHF
CDR3nt: TGTGCCATCACTTCCGCTCCAGAGACACCCCTCCACTTT
v_gene: TRBV10-3
d_gene: NA
abundance: NA
j_gene: TRBJ1-6
len: 13

CDR3aa: CASSQDVGQGHEQYF
CDR3nt: TGCGCCAGCAGCCAAGATGTGGGACAGGGTCACGAGCAGTACTTC
v_gene: TRBV4-3
d_gene: TRBD1
abundance: few
j_gene: TRBJ2-7
len: 15

CDR3aa: CASILAPGMDEQYF
CDR3nt: TGTGCCAGCATCCTAGCCCCGGGGATGGATGAGCAGTACTTC
v_gene: TRBV12-3/TRBV12-4
d_gene: NA
abundance: NA
j_gene: TRBJ2-5
len: 14

CDR3aa: CSVKYNEQFF
CDR3nt: TGCAGCGTTAAATACAATGAGCAGTTCTTC
v_gene: TRBV29-1
d_gene: NA
abundance: NA
j_gene: TRBJ2-1
len: 10

CDR3aa: CASSQGVGSYNEQFF
CDR3nt: TGCGCCAGCAGCCAAGGGGTGGGTTCCTACAATGAGCAGTTCTTC
v_gene: TRBV4-3
d_gene: NA
abundance: NA
j_gene: TRBJ2-1
len: 15

CDR3aa: CASSVSSDRVGQPQHF
CDR3nt: TGTGCCAGCAGCGTATCCTCCGACAGGGTAGGACAGCCCCAGCATTTT
v_gene: TRBV9
d_gene: TRBD1
abundance: NA
j_gene: TRBJ1-5
len: 16

CDR3aa: CASSLARGTSWHEQFF
CDR3nt: TGTGCCAGCAGCTTAGCGCGGGGGACTAGTTGGCATGAGCAGTTCTTC
v_gene: TRBV7-9
d_gene: TRBD2
abundance: NA
j_gene: TRBJ2-1
len: 16

CDR3aa: CASSQDAREGYEQYF
CDR3nt: TGCGCCAGCAGCCAAGATGCTAGAGAGGGTTACGAGCAGTACTTC
v_gene: TRBV4-3
d_gene: NA
abundance: NA
j_gene: TRBJ2-7
len: 15

CDR3aa: CASSWAGGADEQFF
CDR3nt: TGCGCCAGCAGCTGGGCCGGGGGGGCGGATGAGCAGTTCTTC
v_gene: TRBV5-1
d_gene: TRBD2
abundance: NA
j_gene: TRBJ2-1
len: 14

CDR3aa: CASRTAGPGANVLTF
CDR3nt: TGTGCCAGCAGGACGGCAGGGCCTGGGGCCAACGTCCTGACTTTC
v_gene: TRBV6-5
d_gene: NA
abundance: NA
j_gene: TRBJ2-6
len: 15

CDR3aa: CSASGTDPSYEQYF
CDR3nt: TGCAGTGCTTCAGGGACGGACCCCTCCTACGAGCAGTACTTC
v_gene: TRBV20-1
d_gene: NA
abundance: NA
j_gene: TRBJ2-7
len: 14

CDR3aa: CASIMEDNEQFF
CDR3nt: TGTGCCAGCATAATGGAGGACAATGAGCAGTTCTTC
v_gene: TRBV2
d_gene: NA
abundance: NA
j_gene: TRBJ2-1
len: 12

CDR3aa: CASSLAITLNTEAFF
CDR3nt: TGTGCCAGCAGCTTAGCAATCACTTTAAACACTGAAGCTTTCTTT
v_gene: TRBV7-9
d_gene: NA
abundance: NA
j_gene: TRBJ1-1
len: 15

CDR3aa: CASSSQGQGYEQYF
CDR3nt: TGTGCCAGCAGTTCACAGGGGCAGGGCTACGAGCAGTACTTC
v_gene: TRBV2
d_gene: TRBD1
abundance: NA
j_gene: TRBJ2-7
len: 14

CDR3aa: CASSVSAGAYEQYF
CDR3nt: TGTGCCAGCAGTGTTTCCGCAGGGGCCTACGAGCAGTACTTC
v_gene: TRBV2
d_gene: NA
abundance: NA
j_gene: TRBJ2-7
len: 14

CDR3aa: CSARELAGGPIGEFF
CDR3nt: TGCAGTGCTAGAGAGCTAGCGGGAGGGCCAATAGGAGAGTTCTTC
v_gene: TRBV20-1
d_gene: TRBD2
abundance: once
j_gene: TRBJ2-1
len: 15

CDR3aa: CSANPGREDGYTF
CDR3nt: TGCAGTGCGAACCCGGGCAGGGAAGATGGCTACACCTTC
v_gene: TRBV20-1
d_gene: NA
abundance: few
j_gene: TRBJ1-2
len: 13

CDR3aa: CASSQGLGLNEQYF
CDR3nt: TGTGCCAGCAGCCAGGGACTAGGGCTCAATGAGCAGTACTTC
v_gene: TRBV3-1
d_gene: TRBD2
abundance: NA
j_gene: TRBJ2-5
len: 14

CDR3aa: CSARGGAQRQPQHF
CDR3nt: TGCAGTGCTAGAGGGGGGGCGCAACGTCAGCCCCAGCATTTT
v_gene: TRBV20-1
d_gene: NA
abundance: NA
j_gene: TRBJ1-5
len: 14

CDR3aa: CATNQGAEQPQHF
CDR3nt: TGTGCCACTAATCAGGGGGCCGAACAGCCCCAGCATTTT
v_gene: TRBV24-1
d_gene: TRBD1
abundance: NA
j_gene: TRBJ1-5
len: 13

CDR3aa: CASSLLGLPYGYTF
CDR3nt: TGTGCCAGCAGTTTACTAGGGCTACCCTATGGCTACACCTTC
v_gene: TRBV28
d_gene: NA
abundance: few
j_gene: TRBJ1-2
len: 14

CDR3aa: CASSFRADFQETQYF
CDR3nt: TGTGCCAGCAGTTTCCGGGCCGATTTCCAAGAGACCCAGTACTTC
v_gene: TRBV27
d_gene: NA
abundance: NA
j_gene: TRBJ2-5
len: 15

CDR3aa: CSARSGTGGIYSGANVLTF
CDR3nt: TGCAGTGCTAGGTCCGGGACAGGGGGGATTTACTCTGGGGCCAACGTCCTGACTTTC
v_gene: TRBV20-1
d_gene: TRBD1
abundance: NA
j_gene: TRBJ2-6
len: 19

CDR3aa: CASSQPLGSGPLEQFF
CDR3nt: TGTGCCAGCAGCCAACCCCTCGGTAGCGGACCCCTAGAGCAGTTCTTC
v_gene: TRBV4-2
d_gene: NA
abundance: few
j_gene: TRBJ2-1
len: 16

CDR3aa: CASSSRETSGGAGEQFF
CDR3nt: TGTGCCAGCAGTTCCCGAGAAACTAGCGGGGGGGCCGGGGAGCAGTTCTTC
v_gene: TRBV12-3/TRBV12-4
d_gene: TRBD2
abundance: NA
j_gene: TRBJ2-1
len: 17

CDR3aa: CASSPPGSAYYEQYF
CDR3nt: TGTGCCAGCTCCCCGCCCGGGAGCGCGTACTACGAGCAGTACTTC
v_gene: TRBV28
d_gene: NA
abundance: few
j_gene: TRBJ2-7
len: 15

CDR3aa: CASSFYPLEQYF
CDR3nt: TGTGCCAGCAGTTTTTACCCGTTAGAGCAGTATTTT
v_gene: TRBV28
d_gene: NA
abundance: NA
j_gene: TRBJ2-3
len: 12

CDR3aa: CASSVGLAIYEQYF
CDR3nt: TGCGCCAGCAGCGTTGGACTAGCGATCTACGAGCAGTACTTC
v_gene: TRBV5-1
d_gene: TRBD2
abundance: many
j_gene: TRBJ2-7
len: 14

CDR3aa: CSVEGIGAGGDYGYTF
CDR3nt: TGCAGCGTTGAAGGGATAGGAGCAGGGGGCGACTATGGCTACACCTTC
v_gene: TRBV29-1
d_gene: TRBD1
abundance: NA
j_gene: TRBJ1-2
len: 16

CDR3aa: CASSWQGSGANVLTF
CDR3nt: TGTGCCAGCAGTTGGCAGGGGTCTGGGGCCAACGTCCTGACTTTC
v_gene: TRBV6-2/TRBV6-3
d_gene: NA
abundance: NA
j_gene: TRBJ2-6
len: 15

CDR3aa: CASRGRPRTDTQYF
CDR3nt: TGCGCCAGCCGTGGGAGGCCCCGCACAGATACGCAGTATTTT
v_gene: TRBV5-1
d_gene: NA
abundance: NA
j_gene: TRBJ2-3
len: 14

CDR3aa: CASRNLLTGGLSGANVLTF
CDR3nt: TGCGCCAGCAGGAACCTCTTAACAGGGGGCCTCTCTGGGGCCAACGTCCTGACTTTC
v_gene: TRBV10-2
d_gene: TRBD1
abundance: NA
j_gene: TRBJ2-6
len: 19

CDR3aa: CSVETAIPSYEQFF
CDR3nt: TGCAGCGTTGAAACGGCGATCCCATCCTACGAGCAGTTCTTC
v_gene: TRBV29-1
d_gene: NA
abundance: NA
j_gene: TRBJ2-1
len: 14

CDR3aa: CASSDLARASQFF
CDR3nt: TGTGCCAGCAGCGATTTAGCCCGGGCTTCGCAGTTCTTC
v_gene: TRBV7-8
d_gene: NA
abundance: NA
j_gene: TRBJ2-1
len: 13

CDR3aa: CASSSGTLTYGYTF
CDR3nt: TGTGCCAGCAGTTCCGGGACACTAACCTATGGCTACACCTTC
v_gene: TRBV7-2
d_gene: NA
abundance: NA
j_gene: TRBJ1-2
len: 14

CDR3aa: CASSPDYPKNIQYF
CDR3nt: TGTGCCAGCTCACCCGACTACCCCAAAAACATTCAGTACTTC
v_gene: TRBV18
d_gene: NA
abundance: NA
j_gene: TRBJ2-4
len: 14

CDR3aa: CASSQVPTGGRTGELFF
CDR3nt: TGTGCCAGCAGCCAAGTCCCGACAGGTGGGAGGACCGGGGAGCTGTTTTTT
v_gene: TRBV3-1
d_gene: NA
abundance: NA
j_gene: TRBJ2-2
len: 17